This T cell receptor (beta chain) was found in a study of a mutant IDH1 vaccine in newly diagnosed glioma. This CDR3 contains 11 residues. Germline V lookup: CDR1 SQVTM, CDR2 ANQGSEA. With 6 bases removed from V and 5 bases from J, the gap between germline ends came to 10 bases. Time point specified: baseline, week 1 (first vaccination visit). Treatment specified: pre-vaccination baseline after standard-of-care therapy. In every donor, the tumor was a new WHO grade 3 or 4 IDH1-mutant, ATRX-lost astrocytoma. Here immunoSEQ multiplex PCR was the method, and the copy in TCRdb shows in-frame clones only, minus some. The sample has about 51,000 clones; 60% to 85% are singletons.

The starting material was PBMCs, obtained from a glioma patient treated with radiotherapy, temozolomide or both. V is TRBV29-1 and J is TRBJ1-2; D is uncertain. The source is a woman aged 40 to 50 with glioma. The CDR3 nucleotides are TGCAGCGTGAGGGTGGCGTATGGCTACACCTTC. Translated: CSVRVAYGYTF.